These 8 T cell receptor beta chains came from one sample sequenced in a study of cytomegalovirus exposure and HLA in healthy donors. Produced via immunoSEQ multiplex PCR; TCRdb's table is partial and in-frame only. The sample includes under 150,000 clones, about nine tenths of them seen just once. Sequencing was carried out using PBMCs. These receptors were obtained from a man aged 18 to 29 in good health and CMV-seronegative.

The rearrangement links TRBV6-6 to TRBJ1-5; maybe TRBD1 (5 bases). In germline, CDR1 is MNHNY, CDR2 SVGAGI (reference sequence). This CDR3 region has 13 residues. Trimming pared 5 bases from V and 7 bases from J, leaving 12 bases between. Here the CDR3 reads CASSNWGVQPQHF. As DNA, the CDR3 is TGTGCCAGCAGTAACTGGGGGGTGCAGCCCCAGCATTTT.

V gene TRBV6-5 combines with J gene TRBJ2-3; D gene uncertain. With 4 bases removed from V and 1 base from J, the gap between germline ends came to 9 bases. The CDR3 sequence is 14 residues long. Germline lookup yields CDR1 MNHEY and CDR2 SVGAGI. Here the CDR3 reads CASSSSFGTDTQYF. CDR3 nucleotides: TGTGCCAGCAGTTCCTCTTTCGGCACAGATACGCAGTATTTT.

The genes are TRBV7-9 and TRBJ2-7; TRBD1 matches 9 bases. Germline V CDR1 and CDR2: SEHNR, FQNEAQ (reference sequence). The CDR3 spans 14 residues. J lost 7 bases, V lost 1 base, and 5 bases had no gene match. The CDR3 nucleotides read TGTGCCAGCAGCTTAGTGGACAGGGGCGAAGAGCAGTACTTC. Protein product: CASSLVDRGEEQYF.

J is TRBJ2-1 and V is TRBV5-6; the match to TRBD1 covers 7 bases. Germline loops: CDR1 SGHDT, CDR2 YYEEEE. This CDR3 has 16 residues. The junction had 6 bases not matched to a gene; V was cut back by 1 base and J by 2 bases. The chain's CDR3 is CASSLTRQGPYNEQFF. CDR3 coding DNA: TGTGCCAGCAGCTTGACACGACAGGGACCCTACAATGAGCAGTTCTTC.

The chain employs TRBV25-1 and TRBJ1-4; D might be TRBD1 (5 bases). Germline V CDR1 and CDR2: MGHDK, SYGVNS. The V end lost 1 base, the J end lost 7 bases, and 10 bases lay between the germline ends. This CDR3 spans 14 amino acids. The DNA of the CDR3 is TGTGCCAGCAGTGAATGGGGGGGTGGTGAAAAACTGTTTTTT. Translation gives CASSEWGGGEKLFF.

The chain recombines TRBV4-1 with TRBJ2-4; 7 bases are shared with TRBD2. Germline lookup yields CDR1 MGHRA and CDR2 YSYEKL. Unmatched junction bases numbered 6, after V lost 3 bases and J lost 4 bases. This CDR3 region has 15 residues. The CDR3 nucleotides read TGCGCCAGCAGCCAGGTCCGGACTAGAAAAAACATTCAGTACTTC. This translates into CASSQVRTRKNIQYF.

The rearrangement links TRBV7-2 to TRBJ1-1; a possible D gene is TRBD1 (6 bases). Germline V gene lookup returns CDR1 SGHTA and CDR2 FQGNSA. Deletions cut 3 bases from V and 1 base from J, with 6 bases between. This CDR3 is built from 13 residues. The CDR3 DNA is TGTGCCAGCAGCTTGGGACAGAACACTGAAGCTTTCTTT. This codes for CASSLGQNTEAFF.

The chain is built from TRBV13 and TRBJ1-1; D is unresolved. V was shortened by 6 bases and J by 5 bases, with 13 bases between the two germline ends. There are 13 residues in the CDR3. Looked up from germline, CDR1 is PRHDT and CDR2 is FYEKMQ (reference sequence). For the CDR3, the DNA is TGTGCCAGCAGTCGGCGGGGATGGACTGAAGCTTTCTTT. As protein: CASSRRGWTEAFF.